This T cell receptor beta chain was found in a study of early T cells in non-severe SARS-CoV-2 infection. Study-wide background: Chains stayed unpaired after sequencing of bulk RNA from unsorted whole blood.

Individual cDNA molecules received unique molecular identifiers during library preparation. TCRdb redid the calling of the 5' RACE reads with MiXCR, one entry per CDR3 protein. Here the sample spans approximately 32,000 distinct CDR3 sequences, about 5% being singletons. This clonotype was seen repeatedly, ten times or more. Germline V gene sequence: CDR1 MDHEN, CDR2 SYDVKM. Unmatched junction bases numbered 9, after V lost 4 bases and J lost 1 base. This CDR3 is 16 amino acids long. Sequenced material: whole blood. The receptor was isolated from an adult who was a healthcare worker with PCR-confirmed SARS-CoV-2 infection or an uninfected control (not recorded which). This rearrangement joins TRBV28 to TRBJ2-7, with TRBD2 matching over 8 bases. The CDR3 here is CASSSARGGVSYEQYF. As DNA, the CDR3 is TGTGCCAGCAGTTCCGCCCGGGGGGGCGTTTCCTACGAGCAGTACTTC.